These 9 T cell receptor beta chains came from one sample sequenced in a study of T cells expressing NK-cell markers. TCRdb reprocessed the 5' RACE reads, with one entry per CDR3 protein and no DNA. This sample's table has roughly 180,000 distinct CDR3 sequences. Input material: blood T cells: a sorted CD56 or NKG2C T cell subset, CD4+ or CD8+ T cells, or bulk PBMC T cells (not recorded which). The receptors here all came from a man aged 18-70 years in good health.

The chain combines TRBV28 with TRBJ2-7; there is no DNA to check the TCRdb D call of TRBD1. From germline, CDR1 is MDHEN and CDR2 SYDVKM. The CDR3 has 15 amino acids. CDR3 region: CASSTGAGRAYEQYF.

The chain combines TRBV29-1 with TRBJ2-1; the D call from TCRdb, TRBD1, cannot be confirmed without DNA. Germline CDR1 SQVTM, CDR2 ANQGSEA. CDR3 length equals 13 residues. CDR3 loop: CSVVGDNYNEQFF.

The chain has TRBV27 and TRBJ2-3; TCRdb's assignment of TRBD2 cannot be checked, as there is no DNA. CDR3 length equals 17 residues. Looked up from germline, CDR1 is MNHEY and CDR2 is SMNVEV (reference sequence). CDR3: CASSLFLAGGSTDTQYF.

This chain links TRBV27 with TRBJ1-6. Germline CDR1 reads MNHEY; CDR2 reads SMNVEV (reference sequence). The CDR3 has 16 amino acids. The CDR3 sequence: CASSWGSGGPISPLHF.

This sequence joins TRBV20-1 and TRBJ1-1. This CDR3 is 13 amino acids long. Germline CDR1 is DFQATT and CDR2 is SNEGSKA (reference sequence). The CDR3 here is CSASQTLNTEAFF.

The chain couples TRBV7-9 to TRBJ1-4; TCRdb calls TRBD1, which cannot be checked without DNA. Germline CDR1 SEHNR, CDR2 FQNEAQ (reference sequence). The CDR3 has 14 amino acids. The CDR3 is CASSPGEGLEKLFF.

This sequence joins TRBV7-9 and TRBJ2-7. The V gene's germline CDR1 is SEHNR and CDR2 FQNEAQ (reference sequence). CDR3 length equals 14 residues. The CDR3 spells CASSPRTTLGEQYF.

V gene TRBV14 combines with J gene TRBJ2-3; TCRdb calls TRBD1, which cannot be checked without DNA. CDR3 length: 16 amino acids. Germline lookup yields CDR1 SGHDN and CDR2 FVKESK. The CDR3 loop reads CASSQGGQGLTDTQYF.

The genes are TRBV20-1 and TRBJ2-1; the TRBD1 assignment by TCRdb is unverifiable without DNA. Looked up from germline, CDR1 is DFQATT and CDR2 is SNEGSKA (reference sequence). The CDR3 has 16 residues. CDR3 in amino acids: CSARDSWGYSYNEQFF.